The clone carrying this T cell receptor beta chain was observed at least ten times. These data are taken from a study of neurological immune-mediated disorders. TCRdb ran MiXCR on the 5' RACE reads and lists one entry per CDR3 protein. Among roughly 25,000 distinct CDR3 sequences listed, roughly 6.3% were seen once. V was clipped by 7 bases and J by 4 bases; unmatched bases: 6. CDR1 is SGHDN, CDR2 FVKESK, per germline. The CDR3 is made up of 14 amino acids. The rearrangement joins TRBV14 to TRBJ2-7; 11 nucleotides match TRBD2. The source is a woman aged 35 to 49 in good health. Sequencing was carried out using PBMCs. The CDR3 coding sequence is TGTGCCAGCACCATGACTAGCGGGAAATACGAGCAGTACTTC. Translating gives CASTMTSGKYEQYF.